This T cell receptor beta chain came from a study of blood T cell repertoires in COVID-19. Study-wide context: The study drew acute and convalescent COVID-19 samples from the United States, Italy and Spain. Nucleic acid was either cDNA or gDNA, and it came from T cells, B-cell-depleted T cells, or PBMCs.

V lost 5 bases and J lost 2, with 9 bases in between. Looked up from germline, CDR1 is KGHSH and CDR2 is LQKENI. CDR3 length equals 13 residues. This clone was observed a handful of times. Profiled with immunoSEQ multiplex PCR; TCRdb holds only in-frame clones, not every one. The data show over 85,000 clones, roughly 88% seen once. It was during active infection that Seattle patients were enrolled and then longitudinally followed. The rearrangement uses TRBV18 and TRBJ2-5, with D perhaps matching TRBD2 (6 bases). Sequenced input: peripheral blood. The sequence derives from an elderly woman with COVID-19, enrolled during active disease. DNA of the CDR3: TGTGCCAGCTCAGTTCTAGCGCAAGAGACCCAGTACTTC. Its translation: CASSVLAQETQYF.